What follows describes a single T cell receptor beta chain. The data were taken from a study of OX40 agonist ivuxolimab in advanced cancers. The V segment lost 6 bases and the J segment 4 bases; nucleotides outside the gene matches: 12. This CDR3 spans 15 amino acids. The germline CDR1 and CDR2 sequences are SEHNR and FQNEAQ (reference sequence). Assay: immunoSEQ multiplex PCR; the TCRdb copy retains only in-frame clones and omits some. The table has 50,000 to 65,000 clones, roughly nine tenths seen once. This receptor was obtained from an adult with an advanced solid tumor such as melanoma, head and neck, liver or kidney cancer. The source was CD4+ or CD8+ T cells sorted from blood, collected in a trial of the OX40 agonist ivuxolimab. V is TRBV7-9 and J is TRBJ2-7, with 7 bases lining up with TRBD1. The CDR3 spells CASRARDSTGYEQYF. DNA of the CDR3: TGTGCCAGCAGAGCCCGGGACAGTACGGGTTACGAGCAGTACTTC.